This T cell receptor beta chain was sequenced during a study of T-cell reconstitution after alpha-beta-depleted transplantation in children. About this clonotype: Its target is unknown. Here the CDR3 omits its conserved ending phenylalanine or tryptophan, so a read error is the likely source.

The TCRbeta library was prepared with unique molecular identifiers. TCRdb called the PCR reads again in MiXCR, with one record for every CDR3 protein. In the table there are about 590,000 distinct CDR3 sequences, over 10% of which are singletons. Germline lookup yields CDR1 MNHNS and CDR2 SASEGT. The CDR3 has 14 residues. Study outcomes and limitations: T cells produced anew were the main source of T-cell counts and diversity one year after transplant. About two months after transplant, alpha-beta T cells reportedly came from several hundred expanded graft clones.

Sequenced here: PBMCs, mostly from graft donor cells, sampled 360 days after TCRalphabeta/CD19-depleted stem cell transplant. The chain couples TRBV6-1 to TRBJ1-3, with a weak D call TRBD1 (6 bases). With the DNA end fitting TRBJ2-2 better, the J assignment may be wrong. This receptor was obtained from a male patient between 10 and 17 years old who had a stem cell transplant for acute myeloid leukemia, so the T cells may come from the graft donor. CDR3 sequence (DNA): TGTGCCAGCAGCGGACAGTCCGGGTCCCGGCGCCTGTTTTGT. This codes for CASSGQSGSRRLFC.